This T cell receptor (beta chain) was recorded in a study of OX40 agonist ivuxolimab in advanced cancers. Across the whole study: Across the patients, intravenous ivuxolimab was delivered every 2 weeks at 0.01 to 10 mg/kg.

Some clones are missing from TCRdb's copy, which holds only in-frame ones; the method was immunoSEQ multiplex PCR. This sample yields about 120,000 clones, of which 93% are seen a single time; less than 0.2% belongs to the top ten. Regarding this clone: What it binds is not known.

From germline, CDR1 is SGHRS and CDR2 YFSETQ. The ends were cut back, 1 base at V and 0 bases at J, with 9 bases in the middle. The CDR3 contains 15 residues. Study-wide results and limits: Among patients with partial responses at 0.1-3.0 mg/kg, clonal expansion was among the lowest.

The genes are TRBV5-1 and TRBJ2-3; D ambiguous. The receptor was isolated from an adult with an advanced solid tumor such as melanoma, head and neck, liver or kidney cancer. Specimen: CD4+ or CD8+ T cells sorted from blood, collected in a trial of the OX40 agonist ivuxolimab. Here the CDR3 reads CASSLSPVSTDTQYF. CDR3 in DNA: TGCGCCAGCAGCTTGTCTCCAGTTAGCACAGATACGCAGTATTTT.